Given below is one T cell receptor (beta chain) in context. The treatment was: oral pan-JAK inhibitor, 5-10 mg twice daily. Sequencing templates came from extracted RNA that was reverse transcribed into cDNA. Using immunoSEQ multiplex PCR, the repertoire was profiled, and TCRdb retains in-frame clones only, with some absent. The sample lists fewer than 250,000 clones; roughly 70% were seen once. These data belong to a study of CD8+ T cells in alopecia areata. The CDR3 has 14 residues. Germline V gives CDR1 SGHDT, CDR2 YYEEEE. Unmatched junction bases numbered 9, after V lost 0 bases and J lost 11 bases.

The receptor's source is a human donor with alopecia areata. The chain carries TRBV5-6 and TRBJ1-2; TRBD1 aligns across 8 bases. Sample: CD4+ T cells sorted from blood, taken around week 50, from a patient treated with tofacitinib. In DNA, the CDR3 is TGTGCCAGCAGCTTGGGAGACAGGGGCGACGAATACACCTTC. Translated: CASSLGDRGDEYTF.